Following are 24 T cell receptor beta chains from one sample sequenced in a study of blood T cell repertoires in COVID-19. This table comes from immunoSEQ multiplex PCR, and its TCRdb copy is limited to in-frame clones, with some not included. The sample includes around 250,000 clones, about 82% seen only once; the top ten take 9% to 15%. Sequencing used peripheral blood. The receptors come from a man older than 75 with acute or convalescent COVID-19.

The gene calls are TRBV5-1 and TRBJ2-1; TRBD1 matches 11 bases. J gave up 8 bases and V 2 bases, and 6 bases lay outside the gene matches. The germline V gene has CDR1 SGHRS and CDR2 YFSETQ. The CDR3 has 15 amino acids. In DNA, the CDR3 is TGCGCCAGCAGCTTTCCTGGACAGGGGGCCGATGAGCAGTTCTTC. Residues: CASSFPGQGADEQFF.

V and J are TRBV5-1 and TRBJ2-7; a possible D gene is TRBD2 (6 bases). Germline V lookup: CDR1 SGHRS, CDR2 YFSETQ. The CDR3 has 13 amino acids. Trimming removed 5 bases from V and 4 bases from J, with 13 bases in between. The CDR3 region is CASRAGTFYEQYF. For the CDR3, the DNA is TGCGCCAGCAGGGCCGGGACTTTTTACGAGCAGTACTTC.

The chain combines TRBV7-2 with TRBJ1-2; 7 nucleotides align to TRBD1. The J segment lost 8 bases and the V segment lost 5 bases, leaving 5 bases of the junction unmatched. Germline CDR1 is SGHTA and CDR2 is FQGNSA. The CDR3 has 12 residues. Here the CDR3 reads CASSIQGFGYTF. Written as DNA, the CDR3 is TGTGCCAGCAGCATACAGGGGTTCGGCTACACCTTC.

This clone was observed a handful of times. The gene calls are TRBV10-2 and TRBJ1-1; D may be TRBD1 (6 bases). Germline values: CDR1 WSHSY, CDR2 SAAADI. This CDR3 spans 13 amino acids. Trimming took 7 bases from V and 1 from J, leaving 10 bases between them. CDR3 nucleotides: TGCGCCAGCAACTTGGGACAGAACACTGAAGCTTTCTTT. This gives the protein CASNLGQNTEAFF.

The chain employs TRBV19 and TRBJ1-5; no reliable D call. CDR3 size: 14 residues. V dropped 5 bases and J dropped 4 bases, with 12 bases sitting between them. From germline, CDR1 is LNHDA and CDR2 SQIVND (reference sequence). CDR3 DNA sequence: TGTGCCAGTAGTCAAAACAGCATTAATCAGCCCCAGCATTTT. Protein sequence: CASSQNSINQPQHF.

The rearrangement uses TRBV9 and TRBJ1-6, with 7 positions matching TRBD1. The V gene's germline CDR1 is SGDLS and CDR2 YYNGEE. The CDR3 is 12 residues long. Unmatched junction bases numbered 7, after V lost 3 bases and J lost 16 bases. The CDR3 DNA reads as TGTGCCAGCAGCGCTTACAGGGGTACGCTCCACTTT. It yields the protein CASSAYRGTLHF.

This sequence joins TRBV19 and TRBJ2-3; TRBD1 aligns across 8 bases. The CDR3 is made up of 14 amino acids. Germline CDR1 LNHDA, CDR2 SQIVND (reference sequence). V was pared by 6 bases and J by 3 bases, with 5 bases of the junction left unmatched. The chain's CDR3 is CASRDRAGTDTQYF. CDR3 DNA sequence: TGTGCCAGTAGGGACAGGGCTGGTACAGATACGCAGTATTTT.

The chain carries TRBV5-1 and TRBJ1-6, with a weak D call TRBD1 (6 bases). The V and J ends lost 0 bases and 9 bases respectively, with 13 bases between them. Germline loops: CDR1 SGHRS, CDR2 YFSETQ. The CDR3 totals 15 residues. The CDR3, as DNA: TGCGCCAGCAGCTTGGACCCACAGGGCGGTTCACCCCTCCACTTT. Encoded protein: CASSLDPQGGSPLHF.

In the case of this clone: A read error is likely, as this CDR3 ends without the conserved phenylalanine or tryptophan. The DNA is left out, because the CDR3 cannot be placed on it with certainty; the CDR3 is given as TCRdb lists it. CDR3 amino acids: CVRRVGAQRL. The rearrangement uses TRBV2 and TRBJ2-7; the tabulated D call, TRBD1, remains unverified against the DNA. From germline, CDR1 is SNHLY and CDR2 FYNNEI. The CDR3 numbers 10 amino acids, ends counted.

The chain couples TRBV6-5 to TRBJ1-4; a weak D match, TRBD1 (5 bases). V dropped 8 bases and J dropped 4 bases, with 11 bases sitting between them. This CDR3 has 13 residues. CDR1 MNHEY and CDR2 SVGAGI come from the germline V gene. Here the CDR3 reads CASQSGINEKLFF. The CDR3 nucleotides read TGTGCCAGCCAATCAGGGATTAATGAAAAACTGTTTTTT.

This clone showed up just a few times. The gene calls are TRBV3-1 (or the pseudogene TRBV3-2) and TRBJ2-2; TRBD2 might be the D (5 bases). The V gene lost 3 bases and the J gene lost 5 bases, with 10 bases spanning the gap. Germline assignment: CDR1 LGHDT and CDR2 YNNKEL (reference sequence). The CDR3 is 14 residues long. The CDR3 here is CASSHRGSTGELFF. The CDR3 nucleotides are TGTGCCAGCAGCCATCGGGGTTCTACCGGGGAGCTGTTTTTT.

The chain recombines TRBV20-1 with TRBJ2-7, with D possibly TRBD2 on 5 matching bases. Germline V gene sequence: CDR1 DFQATT, CDR2 SNEGSKA (reference sequence). Between the trimmed V and J ends, which lost 4 bases and 8 bases, there was a span of 9 bases. The CDR3 spans 10 residues. This CDR3 reads CSAKRAQQYF. The CDR3 region has the DNA TGCAGTGCTAAGAGGGCACAGCAGTACTTC.

This clone was seen only a few times. This chain uses TRBV7-9 with TRBJ2-2; 8 bases match TRBD1. Germline loops: CDR1 SEHNR, CDR2 FQNEAQ (reference sequence). V shed 4 bases and J 0 bases; nucleotides not matched to a gene: 1. CDR3 length: 15 residues. The CDR3 nucleotides read TGTGCCAGCAGCTCACAGGGGGCGAACACCGGGGAGCTGTTTTTT. It is translated as CASSSQGANTGELFF.

A few counts support this clone. The chain employs TRBV6-5 and TRBJ2-7; D unclear. Germline V gene sequence: CDR1 MNHEY, CDR2 SVGAGI. The length of the CDR3 is 11 residues. Trimming removed 8 bases at V and 2 bases at J, with 7 bases between. CDR3 sequence reads: CASATAYEQYF. The CDR3 DNA sequence: TGTGCCAGCGCTACAGCCTACGAGCAGTACTTC.

The V gene is TRBV19, the J gene TRBJ2-7; possibly TRBD1 for D (5 bases). Trimming took off 5 bases at V and 1 base at J, with 15 bases between the two ends. Germline CDR1 reads LNHDA; CDR2 reads SQIVND (reference sequence). The CDR3 length is 15 residues. In nucleotides, the CDR3 is TGTGCCAGTAGTTTTCAGGGATTTCGATCCTACGAGCAGTACTTC. Translated, it gives CASSFQGFRSYEQYF.

A note on this clone: Other DNA sequences in this specimen translate into the identical CDR3. The chain combines TRBV27 with TRBJ1-1; possible D gene TRBD1, 5 bases. This CDR3 is 15 amino acids long. Germline assignment: CDR1 MNHEY and CDR2 SMNVEV (reference sequence). The germline V and J ends were trimmed by 1 base and 4 bases, with 13 bases remaining between them. The CDR3 region has the DNA TGTGCCAGCAGTTTATGGGGGGTGGGGGGCACTGAAGCTTTCTTT. It codes for CASSLWGVGGTEAFF.

J is TRBJ1-2 and V is TRBV19, with 9 bases identical to TRBD1. This CDR3 has 15 amino acids. Germline lookup yields CDR1 LNHDA and CDR2 SQIVND (reference sequence). Trimming cost V 4 bases and J 4 bases; bases outside gene matches: 7. The CDR3 nucleotides read TGTGCCAGTAGTAAGCCGGGACAGGGATCCTATGGCTACACCTTC. This gives the protein CASSKPGQGSYGYTF.

The chain joins TRBV11-3 to TRBJ2-5; TRBD2 agrees at 7 bases. V lost 1 base to trimming and J lost 2 bases; unmatched junction nucleotides: 7. Germline values: CDR1 SGHNT, CDR2 YENEEA. This CDR3 contains 16 residues. CDR3 region: CASSLGFLGGQETQYF. As DNA, the CDR3 is TGTGCCAGCAGCTTAGGCTTTTTGGGGGGGCAAGAGACCCAGTACTTC.

This chain uses TRBV6-5 with TRBJ2-7; D possibly corresponds to TRBD1 (6 bases). Trimming took 5 bases from V and 2 from J, leaving 13 bases between them. Germline-derived CDR1 and CDR2 are MNHEY and SVGAGI. The CDR3 totals 14 residues. CDR3 in amino acids: CASSPRDMAYEQYF. The DNA for the CDR3 is TGTGCCAGCAGTCCCCGGGACATGGCCTACGAGCAGTACTTC.

The genes are TRBV18 and TRBJ1-1; no clear D gene. The CDR3 is 15 residues long. Trimming left V 3 bases short and J 1 base short, with 12 bases between. CDR1 is KGHSH and CDR2 is LQKENI in the germline V gene. CDR3 nucleotide sequence: TGTGCCAGCTCACCGAAGGAGGTGGGGAACACTGAAGCTTTCTTT. Translated, it gives CASSPKEVGNTEAFF.

The chain combines TRBV19 with TRBJ1-5, with 9 bases that match TRBD1. The junction had 9 bases not matched to a gene; V was cut back by 8 bases and J by 10 bases. Per the germline V gene, CDR1 is LNHDA and CDR2 is SQIVND (reference sequence). CDR3 size: 13 residues. The CDR3 region has the DNA TGTGCCAGTGGGGACAGGGCCCCTCGACCCCAGCATTTT. This codes for CASGDRAPRPQHF. The full variable domain, its missing parts supplied by reference TRBV19 and TRBJ1-5, is DGGITQSPKYLFRKEGQNVTLSCEQNLNHDAMYWYRQDPGQGLRLIYYSQIVNDFQKGDIAEGYSVSREKKESFPLTVTSAQKNPTAFYLCASGDRAPRPQHFGDGTRLSIL.

V gene TRBV28 combines with J gene TRBJ2-7; 7 nucleotides agree with TRBD1. Germline CDR1 and CDR2: MDHEN and SYDVKM. This CDR3 is 13 amino acids long. The J segment lost 5 bases and the V segment lost 8 bases, leaving 9 bases of the junction unmatched. CDR3 nucleotide sequence: TGTGCCAGCTCGGACAGGCCAAAGAACGAGCAGTACTTC. It codes for CASSDRPKNEQYF.

This CDR3 is CASSYNREETQYF. The CDR3 DNA sequence: TGTGCCAGCAGTTACAACAGGGAAGAGACCCAGTACTTC. The chain carries TRBV2 and TRBJ2-5; possible D gene TRBD1, 6 bases. This CDR3 contains 13 residues. Germline V CDR1 and CDR2: SNHLY, FYNNEI. The ends were cut back, 5 bases at V and 3 bases at J, with 10 bases in the middle. Full variable domain (rest looked up from reference TRBV2 and TRBJ2-5): EPEVTQTPSHQVTQMGQEVILRCVPISNHLYFYWYRQILGQKVEFLVSFYNNEISEKSEIFDDQFSVERPDGSNFTLKIRSTKLEDSAMYFCASSYNREETQYFGPGTRLLVL.

This clone was recorded once. The chain uses TRBV7-2 and TRBJ1-2; possibly TRBD1 for D (6 bases). Trimming took 4 bases from V and 4 from J, leaving 10 bases between them. The CDR3 totals 13 residues. The germline V gene has CDR1 SGHTA and CDR2 FQGNSA. The CDR3 loop reads CASSSTGFYGYTF. The CDR3 region has the DNA TGTGCCAGCAGCTCCACAGGGTTCTATGGCTACACCTTC.